This note documents a single TCR beta chain sequence. The data derive from a study of shared T cell receptors in the human thymus. Germline-derived CDR1 and CDR2 are SGHTA and FQGNSA. This CDR3 region has 13 residues. After removal of 2 bases from V and 5 bases from J, the junction contained 1 base not matched to a gene. Using immunoSEQ multiplex PCR, the repertoire was profiled, and TCRdb retains in-frame clones only, with some absent. The sample lists more than 550,000 clones, roughly 86% occurring once. The sample was also reused in another study, on human thymus T cells.

The chain combines TRBV7-2 with TRBJ2-7; 9 nucleotides align to TRBD1. The source material was thymocytes. The sequence derives from a boy under three years old with a congenital heart defect. The CDR3 loop reads CASSLRTGDEQYF. For the CDR3, the DNA is TGTGCCAGCAGCTTACGGACAGGGGACGAGCAGTACTTC.